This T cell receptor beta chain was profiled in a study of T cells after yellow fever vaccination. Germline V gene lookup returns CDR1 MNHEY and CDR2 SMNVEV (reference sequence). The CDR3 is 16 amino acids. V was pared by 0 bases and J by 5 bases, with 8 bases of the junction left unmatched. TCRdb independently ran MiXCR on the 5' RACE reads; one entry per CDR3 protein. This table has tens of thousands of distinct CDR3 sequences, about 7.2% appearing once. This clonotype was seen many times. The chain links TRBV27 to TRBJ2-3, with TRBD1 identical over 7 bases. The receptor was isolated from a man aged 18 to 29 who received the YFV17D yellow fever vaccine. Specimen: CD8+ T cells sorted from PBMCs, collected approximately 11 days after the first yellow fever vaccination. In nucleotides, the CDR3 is TGTGCCAGCAGTTTATCGATGGGACAGCTTCAAGATACGCAGTATTTT. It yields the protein CASSLSMGQLQDTQYF.